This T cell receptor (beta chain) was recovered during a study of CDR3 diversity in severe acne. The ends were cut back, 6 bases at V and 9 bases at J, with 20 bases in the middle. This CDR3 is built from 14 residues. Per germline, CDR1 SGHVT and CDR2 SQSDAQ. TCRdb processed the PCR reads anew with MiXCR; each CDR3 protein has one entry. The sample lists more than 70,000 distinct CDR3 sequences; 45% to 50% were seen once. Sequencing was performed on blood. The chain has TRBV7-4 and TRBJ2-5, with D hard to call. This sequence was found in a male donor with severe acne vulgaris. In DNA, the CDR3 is TGTGCCAGCAGTCCCCCGAGGACCCTTGGGGCCCAGTACTTC. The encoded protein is CASSPPRTLGAQYF. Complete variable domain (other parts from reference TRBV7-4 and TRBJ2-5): GAGVSQSPRYKVAKRGRDVALRCDSISGHVTLYWYRQTLGQGSEVLTYSQSDAQRDKSGRPSGRFSAERPERSVSTLKIQRTEQGDSAVYLCASSPPRTLGAQYFGPGTRLLVL.